The clone carrying this T cell receptor (beta chain) was counted ten times or more. The CDR3 sequence is 15 residues long. The germline V gene encodes CDR1 SGHTA and CDR2 FQGTGA. J gave up 4 bases and V 5 bases, and 8 bases lay outside the gene matches. TCRdb's table, derived via immunoSEQ multiplex PCR, lists solely in-frame clones and lacks some. The sample shows over 45,000 clones, none of them appearing just once. The data stem from a study of T cells after posttransplantation cyclophosphamide. The J gene is TRBJ2-5, the V gene TRBV7-3, with 9 bases matching TRBD2. Sample: PBMCs. The sequence came from a man aged 35 to 55 in good health, CMV-negative, and a related stem cell transplant donor. CDR3 sequence reads: CASSGSGRVGETQYF. In nucleotides, the CDR3 is TGTGCCAGCAGCGGTAGCGGGAGAGTCGGAGAGACCCAGTACTTC.